This T cell receptor (beta chain) is drawn from a study of cytomegalovirus exposure and HLA in healthy donors. Study overall: A prior study identified 100 million to 130 million unique TCR beta sequences from about 179 million T cells. Study results and limitations: For most TCR beta V segments, an earlier analysis put the productive rate at about 87% or about 30% of the time. It was likely that a cluster of highly shared sequence variants was a sequencing artifact.

V lost 3 bases and J 4 bases, leaving 9 bases between the germline ends. This CDR3 region has 13 residues. Germline V gene lookup returns CDR1 MDHEN and CDR2 SYDVKM. The PCR used 60 Vbeta and 13 Jbeta primers. Assay: immunoSEQ multiplex PCR; the TCRdb copy retains only in-frame clones and omits some. The sample yields 150,000 to 200,000 clones, around 79% seen once. In the case of this clone: Its antigen remains unknown. Additional DNA sequences in this sample encode the identical CDR3.

This TCR derives from a woman aged 45-59 years in good health and CMV-seronegative. Sequenced input: PBMCs. The chain couples TRBV28 to TRBJ1-2; weak D call: TRBD1 (6 bases). The CDR3 loop reads CASSFRGGYGYTF. The DNA of the CDR3 is TGTGCCAGCAGTTTCCGAGGGGGCTATGGCTACACCTTC.